This T cell receptor (beta chain) was sequenced in a study of CD39 and CD103 CD8 tumor-infiltrating T cells (dated by TCRdb to 2016 to 2019). For the study in its entirety: The repertoire comparisons shown came from four patients: one with an HPV-positive HNSCC, one with an HPV-negative HNSCC, one with ovarian cancer and one with melanoma. Repertoires of CD8 TIL subsets defined by CD103 and CD39 were compared with peripheral memory CD8 T cells by TCRbeta CDR3 deep sequencing. General findings and caveats noted by the study authors: Compared with DN and SP CD8 TILs and with blood memory CD8 T cells, DP CD8 TILs appeared more oligoclonal, with the top 30 clonotypes covering 56-86%. Clonotypes from DN TILs largely overlapped with peripheral memory CD8 repertoires, while clonotypes from DP TILs were only rarely found in blood or uninvolved lymph node.

Patients were not receiving therapy at sample collection, though earlier treatments ranged from chemotherapy, radiotherapy, surgery and immunotherapy to none. After thawing, cells were enriched for T lymphocytes using a negative-selection kit, and EpCAM beads were added for tumor-infiltrating lymphocytes. Memory CD8 T cells were sorted using a CD8+CD4-CD45RA- gate, without regard to whether the cells expressed CCR7. Before analysis, peripheral blood mononuclear cells were separated on a Ficoll-Paque PLUS gradient and then cryopreserved. Populations were sorted to approximately 99% purity on a FACSAria II, and cell pellets were frozen for TCR sequencing without culture. A remark on this clone: The antigen it binds to is not known. The record has no base qualities; no much larger clone is one base away.

V loses 2 bases at its end and J loses 3 bases; junction bases beyond the gene matches: 5. Based on the germline V gene (reference sequence), the CDR1 and CDR2 sequences are SEHNR and FQNEAQ. The CDR3 runs 15 amino acids, cysteine and phenylalanine included. The kept DNA is CDR3 alone, 45 bases in frame from the first base. For each subset, genomic DNA was extracted from roughly 10,000 to 100,000 sorted cells using the DNeasy Blood and Tissue Kit. TCRbeta V-J or V-D-J regions were sequenced and mapped by the immunoSEQ service, with coverage above 10x per sample. Per the source publication's procedure: Analysis was limited to productive rearrangements exported from the immunoSEQ Analyzer platform, and clonality was evaluated on the 500 most abundant clones. To quantify how much repertoires overlapped between populations, both the Morisita-Horn similarity index and the Jaccard index were used. In over 5 cancer patients, Morisita-Horn similarity was measured between the TCR repertoires of CD8 T-cell subsets. TCRdb carries this immuneACCESS record with in-frame sequences only. Its versions omit some clonotypes, under half of them owing to an unresolved V gene in the studies checked, with the rest unexplained. That table furnishes V, J and clone size, whereas the DNA furnished D and trimming. The sample table contains 4,500 to 5,500 clones; only one count was recorded for about 66% of them. The top ten clonotypes cover 10% to 15% of the sample.

Sequencing was performed on CD8+ T cells sorted from blood. The cell subset or site label of this sample denotes: total memory CD8 T cells (CD45RA-CCR7+/-) from blood or uninvolved lymph node. This TCR derives from a human donor with head and neck squamous cell carcinoma. The sequence is built from TRBV7-9 and TRBJ2-7; 9 junctional bases match TRBD2. This receptor carries the CDR3 CASSLRLAAGYEQYF. The sequenced DNA: TGTGCCAGCAGCTTACGACTAGCGGCCGGCTACGAGCAGTACTTC. The reference TRBV7-9 and TRBJ2-7 proteins fill in what lies around the CDR3, so the full variable domain reads DTGVSQNPRHKITKRGQNVTFRCDPISEHNRLYWYRQTLGQGPEFLTYFQNEAQLEKSRLLSDRFSAERPKGSFSTLEIQRTEQGDSAMYLCASSLRLAAGYEQYFGPGTRLTVT.